Included here is one TCR beta chain sequence, with context. Per germline, CDR1 DFQATT and CDR2 SNEGSKA (reference sequence). CDR3 length: 17 amino acids. Trimming stripped 2 bases from V and 2 bases from J, with 20 bases between. Semi-nested PCR with Nested Universal Primer A followed constant-region reverse priming of full-length variable regions. TCRdb itself ran the 5' RACE reads through MiXCR, one entry per CDR3 protein. The sample shows around 55,000 distinct CDR3 sequences, less than 25% of them seen only once. Tregs were sorted as CD4+CD25+CD127-/low cells. Sequencing was carried out using tumor-infiltrating Tregs sorted from the breast tumor. The chain is built from TRBV20-1 and TRBJ2-3; D is possibly TRBD2 (6 bases). The source of this sequence is a female donor with breast cancer. DNA of the CDR3: TGCAGTGCTAGACAACTAAAGGGGCGGGGTTACACAGATACGCAGTATTTT. This translates into CSARQLKGRGYTDTQYF.